Below, one T cell receptor beta chain is given with its context. The assay was immunoSEQ multiplex PCR, and TCRdb's table has in-frame clones only and misses some. This table has approximately 84,000 clones, around 83% appearing once. This record comes from a study of OX40 agonist ivuxolimab in advanced cancers. The CDR3 length is 13 residues. V was cut by 10 bases and J by 8 bases, with 15 bases left in between. Germline values: CDR1 MDHEN, CDR2 SYDVKM. The gene calls are TRBV28 and TRBJ1-6; maybe TRBD1 (6 bases). The sequence was obtained from an adult with an advanced solid tumor such as melanoma, head and neck, liver or kidney cancer. Sample: CD4+ or CD8+ T cells sorted from blood, taken in a trial of the OX40 agonist ivuxolimab. CDR3 sequence (DNA): TGTGCCACCACCGGACAGAGACATTCACCCCTCCACTTT. It yields the protein CATTGQRHSPLHF.